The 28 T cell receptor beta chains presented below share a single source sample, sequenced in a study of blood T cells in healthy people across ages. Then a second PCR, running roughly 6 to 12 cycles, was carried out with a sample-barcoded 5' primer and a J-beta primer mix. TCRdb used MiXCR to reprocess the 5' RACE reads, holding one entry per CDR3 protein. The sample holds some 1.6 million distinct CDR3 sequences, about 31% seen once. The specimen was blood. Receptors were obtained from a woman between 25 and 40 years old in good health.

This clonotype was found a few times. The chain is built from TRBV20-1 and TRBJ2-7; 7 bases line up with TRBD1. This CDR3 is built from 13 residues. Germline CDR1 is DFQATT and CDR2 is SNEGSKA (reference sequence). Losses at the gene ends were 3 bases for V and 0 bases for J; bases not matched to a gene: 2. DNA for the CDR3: TGCAGTGCTAGGGACAGGTTCTCCTACGAGCAGTACTTC. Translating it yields CSARDRFSYEQYF.

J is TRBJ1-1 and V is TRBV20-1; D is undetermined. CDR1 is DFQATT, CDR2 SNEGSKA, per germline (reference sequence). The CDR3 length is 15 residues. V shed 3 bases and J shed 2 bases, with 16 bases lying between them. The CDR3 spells CSASPLIQSNTEAFF. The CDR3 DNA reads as TGCAGTGCTAGCCCCCTGATCCAGTCAAACACTGAAGCTTTCTTT.

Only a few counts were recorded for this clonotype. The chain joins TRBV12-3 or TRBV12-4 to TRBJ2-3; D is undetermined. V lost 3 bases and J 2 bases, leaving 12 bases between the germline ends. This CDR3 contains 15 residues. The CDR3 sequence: CASSFSPHTTDTQYF. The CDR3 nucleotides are TGTGCCAGCAGTTTTTCTCCTCATACCACAGATACGCAGTATTTT.

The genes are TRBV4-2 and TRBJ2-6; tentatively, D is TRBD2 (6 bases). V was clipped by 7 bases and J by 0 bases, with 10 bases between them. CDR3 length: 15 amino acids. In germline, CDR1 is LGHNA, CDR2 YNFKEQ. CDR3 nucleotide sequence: TGTGCCAGCACCCCGGGAGACTCTGGGGCCAACGTCCTGACTTTC. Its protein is CASTPGDSGANVLTF.

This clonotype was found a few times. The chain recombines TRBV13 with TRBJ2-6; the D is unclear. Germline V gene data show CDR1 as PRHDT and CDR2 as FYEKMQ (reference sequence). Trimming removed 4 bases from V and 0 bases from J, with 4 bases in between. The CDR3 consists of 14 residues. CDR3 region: CASSSASGANVLTF. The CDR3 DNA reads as TGTGCCAGCAGCTCAGCCTCTGGGGCCAACGTCCTGACTTTC.

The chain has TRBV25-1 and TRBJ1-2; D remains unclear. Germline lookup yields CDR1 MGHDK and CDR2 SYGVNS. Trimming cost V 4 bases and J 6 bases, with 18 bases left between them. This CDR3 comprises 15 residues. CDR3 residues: CASSGEGSVPNGYTF. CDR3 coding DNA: TGTGCCAGCAGTGGGGAGGGTTCGGTACCAAATGGCTACACCTTC.

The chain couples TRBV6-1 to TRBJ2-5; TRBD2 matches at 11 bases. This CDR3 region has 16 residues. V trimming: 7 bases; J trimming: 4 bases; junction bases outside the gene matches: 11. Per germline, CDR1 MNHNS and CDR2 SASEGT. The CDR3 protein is CASKLAGEVRRETQYF. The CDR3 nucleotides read TGTGCCAGCAAACTAGCGGGAGAGGTACGTCGAGAGACCCAGTACTTC.

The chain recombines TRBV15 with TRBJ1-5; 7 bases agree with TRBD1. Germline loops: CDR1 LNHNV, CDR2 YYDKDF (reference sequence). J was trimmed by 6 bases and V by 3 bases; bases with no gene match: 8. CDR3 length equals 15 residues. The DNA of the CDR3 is TGTGCCACCAGCAGGGAAACAGGGGTTAGTCAGCCCCAGCATTTT. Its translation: CATSRETGVSQPQHF.

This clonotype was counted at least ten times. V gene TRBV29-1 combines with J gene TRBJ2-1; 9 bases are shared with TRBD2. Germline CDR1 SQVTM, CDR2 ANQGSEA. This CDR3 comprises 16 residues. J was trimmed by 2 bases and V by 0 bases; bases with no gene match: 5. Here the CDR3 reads CSVEDGVAGAYNEQFF. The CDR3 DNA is TGCAGCGTTGAAGACGGAGTAGCGGGGGCCTACAATGAGCAGTTCTTC.

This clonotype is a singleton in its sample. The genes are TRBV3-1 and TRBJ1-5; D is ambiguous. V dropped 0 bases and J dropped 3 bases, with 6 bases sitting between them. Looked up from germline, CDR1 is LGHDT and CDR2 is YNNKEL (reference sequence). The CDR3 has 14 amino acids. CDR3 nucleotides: TGTGCCAGCAGCCAAGAACCGTACAATCAGCCCCAGCATTTT. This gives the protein CASSQEPYNQPQHF.

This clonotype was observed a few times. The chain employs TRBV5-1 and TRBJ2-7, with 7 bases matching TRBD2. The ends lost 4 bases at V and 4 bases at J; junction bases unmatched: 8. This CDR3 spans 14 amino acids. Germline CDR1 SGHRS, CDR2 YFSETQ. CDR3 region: CASSTLGLRYEQYF. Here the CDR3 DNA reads TGCGCCAGCAGCACCCTGGGACTACGGTACGAGCAGTACTTC.

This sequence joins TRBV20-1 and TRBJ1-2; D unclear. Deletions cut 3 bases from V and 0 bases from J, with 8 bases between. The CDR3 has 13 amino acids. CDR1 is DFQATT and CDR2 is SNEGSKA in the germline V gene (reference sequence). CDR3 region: CSARGKTNYGYTF. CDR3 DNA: TGCAGTGCTAGGGGCAAGACTAACTATGGCTACACCTTC.

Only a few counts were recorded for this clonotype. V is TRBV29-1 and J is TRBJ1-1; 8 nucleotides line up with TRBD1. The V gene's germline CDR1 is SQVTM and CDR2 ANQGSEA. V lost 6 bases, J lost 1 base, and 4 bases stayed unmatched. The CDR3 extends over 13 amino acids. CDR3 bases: TGCAGCGTGGCGGGACAGGAGAACACTGAAGCTTTCTTT. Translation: CSVAGQENTEAFF.

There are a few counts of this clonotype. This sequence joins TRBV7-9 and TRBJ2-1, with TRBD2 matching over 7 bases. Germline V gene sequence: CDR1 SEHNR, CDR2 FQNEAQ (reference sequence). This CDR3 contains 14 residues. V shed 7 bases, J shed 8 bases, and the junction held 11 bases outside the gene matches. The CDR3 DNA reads TGTGCCAGCACCCTTGGACTAGTCGTGGATGAGCAGTTCTTC. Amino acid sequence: CASTLGLVVDEQFF.

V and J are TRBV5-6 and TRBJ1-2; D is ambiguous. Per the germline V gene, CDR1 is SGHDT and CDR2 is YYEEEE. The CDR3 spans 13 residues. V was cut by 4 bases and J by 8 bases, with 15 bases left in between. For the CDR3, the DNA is TGTGCCAGCAGCAAGGCGGCTGCGCGGGGCTACACCTTC. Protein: CASSKAAARGYTF. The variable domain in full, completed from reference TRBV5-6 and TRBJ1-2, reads DAGVTQSPTHLIKTRGQQVTLRCSPKSGHDTVSWYQQALGQGPQFIFQYYEEEERQRGNFPDRFSGHQFPNYSSELNVNALLLGDSALYLCASSKAAARGYTFGSGTRLTVV.

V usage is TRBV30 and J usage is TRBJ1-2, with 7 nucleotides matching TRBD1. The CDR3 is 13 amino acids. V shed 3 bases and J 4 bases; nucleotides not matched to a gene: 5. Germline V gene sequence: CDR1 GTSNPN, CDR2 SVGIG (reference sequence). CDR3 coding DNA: TGTGCCTGGAGCCACAGGGGCCCCTATGGCTACACCTTC. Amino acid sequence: CAWSHRGPYGYTF.

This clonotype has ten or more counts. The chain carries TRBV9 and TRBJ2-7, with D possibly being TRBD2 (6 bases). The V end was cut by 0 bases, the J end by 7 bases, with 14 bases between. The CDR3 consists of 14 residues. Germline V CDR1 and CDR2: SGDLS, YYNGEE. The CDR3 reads CASSVDRELGEQYF. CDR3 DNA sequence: TGTGCCAGCAGCGTAGATCGGGAGCTTGGTGAGCAGTACTTC.

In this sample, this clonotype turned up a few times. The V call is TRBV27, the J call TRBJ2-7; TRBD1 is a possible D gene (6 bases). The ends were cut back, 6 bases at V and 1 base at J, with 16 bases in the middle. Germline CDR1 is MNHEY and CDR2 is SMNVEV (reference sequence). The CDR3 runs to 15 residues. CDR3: CASSRSGTRSYEQYF. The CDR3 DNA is TGTGCCAGCAGCCGGTCCGGGACAAGATCCTACGAGCAGTACTTC.

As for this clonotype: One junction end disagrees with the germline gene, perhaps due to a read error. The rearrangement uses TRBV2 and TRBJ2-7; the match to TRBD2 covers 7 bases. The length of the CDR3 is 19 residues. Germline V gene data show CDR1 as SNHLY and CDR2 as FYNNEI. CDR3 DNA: TGTACCAGCATGGACGGGATGCCACTGGCGGGGAGGGAAGGCTACGAGCAGTACTTC. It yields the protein CTSMDGMPLAGREGYEQYF.

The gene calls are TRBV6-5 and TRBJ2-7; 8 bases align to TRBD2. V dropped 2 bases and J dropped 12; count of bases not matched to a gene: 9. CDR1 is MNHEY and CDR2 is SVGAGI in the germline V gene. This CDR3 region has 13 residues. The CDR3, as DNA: TGTGCCAGCAGTTACAGTCTGACTAGCGCTCTGTACTTC. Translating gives CASSYSLTSALYF.

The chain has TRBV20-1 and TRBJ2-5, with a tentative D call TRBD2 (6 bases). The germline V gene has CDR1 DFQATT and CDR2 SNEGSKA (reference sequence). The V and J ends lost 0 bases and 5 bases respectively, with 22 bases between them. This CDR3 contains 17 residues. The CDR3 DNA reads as TGCAGTGCTAGAGACTCCCGCTTTTTGGGGGGTGTGGAGACCCAGTACTTC. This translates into CSARDSRFLGGVETQYF.

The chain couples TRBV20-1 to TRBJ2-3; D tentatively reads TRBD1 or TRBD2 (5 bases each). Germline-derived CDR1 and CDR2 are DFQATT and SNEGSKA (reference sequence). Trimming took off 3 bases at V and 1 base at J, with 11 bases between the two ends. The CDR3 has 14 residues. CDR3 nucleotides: TGCAGTGCTAGCGGTGGGGACCGCACAGATACGCAGTATTTT. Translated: CSASGGDRTDTQYF.

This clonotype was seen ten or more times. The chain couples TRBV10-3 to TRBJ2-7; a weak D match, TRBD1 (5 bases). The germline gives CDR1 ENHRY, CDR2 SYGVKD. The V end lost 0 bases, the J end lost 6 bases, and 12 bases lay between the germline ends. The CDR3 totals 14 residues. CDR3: CAISESKGVSEQYF. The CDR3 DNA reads TGTGCCATCAGTGAGTCCAAAGGGGTAAGCGAGCAGTACTTC.

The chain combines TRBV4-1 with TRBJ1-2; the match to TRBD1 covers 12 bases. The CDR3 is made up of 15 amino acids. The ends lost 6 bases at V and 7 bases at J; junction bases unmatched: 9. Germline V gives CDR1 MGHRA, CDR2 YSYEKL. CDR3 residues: CASSPPGTGGSGYTF. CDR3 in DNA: TGCGCCAGCAGTCCCCCCGGGACAGGGGGCAGTGGCTACACCTTC.

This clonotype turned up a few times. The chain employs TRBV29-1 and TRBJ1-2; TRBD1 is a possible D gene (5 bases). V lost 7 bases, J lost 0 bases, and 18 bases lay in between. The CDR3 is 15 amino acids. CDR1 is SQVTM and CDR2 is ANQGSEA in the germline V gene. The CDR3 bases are TGCAGCGCTTTCCCGCCCGGGGCCGCTAACTATGGCTACACCTTC. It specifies CSAFPPGAANYGYTF.

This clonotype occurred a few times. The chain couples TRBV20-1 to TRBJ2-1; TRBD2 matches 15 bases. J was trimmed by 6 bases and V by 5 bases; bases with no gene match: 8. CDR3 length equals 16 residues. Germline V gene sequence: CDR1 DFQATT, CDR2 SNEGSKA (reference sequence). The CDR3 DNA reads TGCAGTGCTGGACTAGCGGGGGGGCCCTCGGTCAATGAGCAGTTCTTC. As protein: CSAGLAGGPSVNEQFF.

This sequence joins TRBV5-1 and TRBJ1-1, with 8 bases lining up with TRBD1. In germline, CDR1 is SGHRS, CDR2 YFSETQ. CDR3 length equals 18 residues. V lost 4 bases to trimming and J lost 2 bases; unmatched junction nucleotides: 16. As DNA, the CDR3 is TGCGCCAGCAGCAGTCCTAAGGGGCAGGGGGCCTTTAACACTGAAGCTTTCTTT. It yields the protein CASSSPKGQGAFNTEAFF.

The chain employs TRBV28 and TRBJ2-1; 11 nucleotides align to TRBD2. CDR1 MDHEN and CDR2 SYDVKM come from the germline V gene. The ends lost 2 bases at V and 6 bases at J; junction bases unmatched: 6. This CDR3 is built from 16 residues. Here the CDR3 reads CASSLQGLADPNEQFF. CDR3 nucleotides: TGTGCCAGCAGTTTACAGGGACTAGCGGACCCCAATGAGCAGTTCTTC. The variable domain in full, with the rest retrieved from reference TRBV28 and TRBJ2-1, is DVKVTQSSRYLVKRTGEKVFLECVQDMDHENMFWYRQDPGLGLRLIYFSYDVKMKEKGDIPEGYSVSREKKERFSLILESASTNQTSMYLCASSLQGLADPNEQFFGPGTRLTVL.